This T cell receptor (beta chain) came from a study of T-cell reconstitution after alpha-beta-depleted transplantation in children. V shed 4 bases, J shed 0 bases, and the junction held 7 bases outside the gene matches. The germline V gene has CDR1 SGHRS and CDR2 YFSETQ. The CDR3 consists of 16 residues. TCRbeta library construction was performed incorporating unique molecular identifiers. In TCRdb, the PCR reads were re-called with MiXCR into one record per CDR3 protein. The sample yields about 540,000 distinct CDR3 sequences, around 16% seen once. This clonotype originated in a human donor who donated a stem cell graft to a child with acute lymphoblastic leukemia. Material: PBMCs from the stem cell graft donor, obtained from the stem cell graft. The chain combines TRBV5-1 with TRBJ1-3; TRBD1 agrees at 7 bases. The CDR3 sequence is CASSRGTVSSGNTIYF. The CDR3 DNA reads TGCGCCAGCAGCCGGGGGACAGTGAGCTCTGGAAACACCATATATTTT.